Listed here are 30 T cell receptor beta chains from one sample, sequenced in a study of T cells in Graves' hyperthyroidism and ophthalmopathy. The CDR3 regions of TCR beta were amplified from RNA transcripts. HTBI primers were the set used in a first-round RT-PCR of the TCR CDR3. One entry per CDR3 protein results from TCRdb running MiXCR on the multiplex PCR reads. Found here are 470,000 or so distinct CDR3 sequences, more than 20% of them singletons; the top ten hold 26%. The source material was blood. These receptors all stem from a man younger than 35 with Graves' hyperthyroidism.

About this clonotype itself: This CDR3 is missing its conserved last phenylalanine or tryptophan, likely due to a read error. CDR3 sequence: CASSLHSGAYGYTY. The CDR3 nucleotides read TGTGCCAGCAGTTTACATTCCGGAGCCTATGGCTACACCTAC. The chain combines TRBV12-3 or TRBV12-4 with TRBJ1-2, with D unclear. V gave up 2 bases and J gave up 4 bases, with 11 bases separating them. The CDR3 runs to 14 residues.

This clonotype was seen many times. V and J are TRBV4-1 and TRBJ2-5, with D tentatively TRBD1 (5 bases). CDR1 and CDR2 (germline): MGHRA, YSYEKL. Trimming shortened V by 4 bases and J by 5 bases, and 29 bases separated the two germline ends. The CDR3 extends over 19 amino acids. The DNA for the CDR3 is TGCGCCAGCAGCCTGGGGCTTAATTTGGGCGTAGGGATGACGGAGACCCAGTACTTC. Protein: CASSLGLNLGVGMTETQYF.

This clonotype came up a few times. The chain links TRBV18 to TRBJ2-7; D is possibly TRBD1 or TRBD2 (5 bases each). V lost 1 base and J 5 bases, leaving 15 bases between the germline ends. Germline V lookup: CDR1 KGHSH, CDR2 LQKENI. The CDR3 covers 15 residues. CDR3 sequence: CASSPLGRGGNEQYF. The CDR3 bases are TGTGCCAGCTCACCACTGGGTCGGGGCGGCAACGAGCAGTACTTC.

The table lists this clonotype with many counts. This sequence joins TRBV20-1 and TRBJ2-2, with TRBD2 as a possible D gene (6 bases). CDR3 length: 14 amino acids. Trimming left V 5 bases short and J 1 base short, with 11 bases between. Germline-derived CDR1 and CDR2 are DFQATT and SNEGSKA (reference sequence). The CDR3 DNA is TGCAGTGCTTCCCCCGGGGGGAACACCGGGGAGCTGTTTTTT. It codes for CSASPGGNTGELFF.

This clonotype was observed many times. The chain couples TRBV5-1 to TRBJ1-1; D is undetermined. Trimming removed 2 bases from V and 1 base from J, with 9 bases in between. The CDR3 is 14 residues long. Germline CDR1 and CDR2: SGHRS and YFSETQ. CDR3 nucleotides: TGCGCCAGCAGCTTATACAGTTCGAACACTGAAGCTTTCTTT. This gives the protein CASSLYSSNTEAFF.

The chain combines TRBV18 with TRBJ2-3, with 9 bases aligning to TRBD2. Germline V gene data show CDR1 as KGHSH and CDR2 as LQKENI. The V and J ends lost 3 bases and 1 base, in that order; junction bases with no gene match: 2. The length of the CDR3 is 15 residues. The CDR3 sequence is CASSPVAGGTDTQYF. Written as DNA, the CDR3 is TGTGCCAGCTCACCCGTAGCGGGGGGCACAGATACGCAGTATTTT.

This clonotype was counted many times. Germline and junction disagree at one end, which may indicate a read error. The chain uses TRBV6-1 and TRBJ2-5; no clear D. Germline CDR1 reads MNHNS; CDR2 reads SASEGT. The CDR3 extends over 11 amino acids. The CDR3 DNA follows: TGTGCCAGCAGTCAAAGTGAGACCCAGTGCTTC. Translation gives CASSQSETQCF.

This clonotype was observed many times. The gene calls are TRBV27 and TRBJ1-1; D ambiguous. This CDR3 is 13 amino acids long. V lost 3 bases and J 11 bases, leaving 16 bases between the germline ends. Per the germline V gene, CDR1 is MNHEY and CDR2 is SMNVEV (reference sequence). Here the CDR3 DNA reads TGTGCCAGCAGTTTGGCGGTGGGGTTCGGGGCTTTCTTT. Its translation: CASSLAVGFGAFF.

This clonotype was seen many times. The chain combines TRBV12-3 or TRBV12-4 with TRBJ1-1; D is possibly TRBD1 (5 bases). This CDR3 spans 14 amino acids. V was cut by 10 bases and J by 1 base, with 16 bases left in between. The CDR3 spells CATTTDGTNTEAFF. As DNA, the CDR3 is TGTGCCACCACCACGGACGGGACGAACACTGAAGCTTTCTTT.

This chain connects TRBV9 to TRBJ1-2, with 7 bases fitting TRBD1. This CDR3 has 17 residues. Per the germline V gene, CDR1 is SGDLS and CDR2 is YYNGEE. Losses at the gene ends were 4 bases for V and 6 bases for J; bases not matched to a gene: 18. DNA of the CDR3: TGTGCCAGCAGCATCGGGACAGACTCTCACACAGGGCATGGCTACACCTTC. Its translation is CASSIGTDSHTGHGYTF.

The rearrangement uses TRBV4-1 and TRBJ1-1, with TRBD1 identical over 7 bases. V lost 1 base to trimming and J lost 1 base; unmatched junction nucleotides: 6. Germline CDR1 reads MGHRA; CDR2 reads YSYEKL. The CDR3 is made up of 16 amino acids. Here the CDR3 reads CASSQGRQGSNTEAFF. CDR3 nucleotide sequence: TGCGCCAGCAGCCAAGGCCGACAGGGATCGAACACTGAAGCTTTCTTT.

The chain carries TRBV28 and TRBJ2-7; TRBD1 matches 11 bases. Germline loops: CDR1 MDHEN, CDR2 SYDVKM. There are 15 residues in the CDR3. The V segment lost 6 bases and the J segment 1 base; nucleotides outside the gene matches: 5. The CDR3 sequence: CASRTDRGRSYEQYF. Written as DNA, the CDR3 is TGTGCCAGCAGAACGGACAGGGGGCGATCCTACGAGCAGTACTTC. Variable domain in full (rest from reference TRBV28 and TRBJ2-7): DVKVTQSSRYLVKRTGEKVFLECVQDMDHENMFWYRQDPGLGLRLIYFSYDVKMKEKGDIPEGYSVSREKKERFSLILESASTNQTSMYLCASRTDRGRSYEQYFGPGTRLTVT.

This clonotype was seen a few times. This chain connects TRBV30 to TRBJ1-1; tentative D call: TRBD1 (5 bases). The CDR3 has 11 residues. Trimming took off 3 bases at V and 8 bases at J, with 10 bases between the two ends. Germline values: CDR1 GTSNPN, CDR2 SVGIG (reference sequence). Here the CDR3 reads CAWRFRGEAFF. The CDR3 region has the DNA TGTGCCTGGAGATTTAGGGGAGAAGCTTTCTTT.

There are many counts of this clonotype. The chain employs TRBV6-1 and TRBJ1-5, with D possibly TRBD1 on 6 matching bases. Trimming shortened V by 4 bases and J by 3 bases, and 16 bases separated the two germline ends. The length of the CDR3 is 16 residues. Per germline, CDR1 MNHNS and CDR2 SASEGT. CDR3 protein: CASSGLTYRDNQPQHF. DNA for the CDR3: TGTGCCAGCAGTGGATTAACCTACAGGGACAATCAGCCCCAGCATTTT.

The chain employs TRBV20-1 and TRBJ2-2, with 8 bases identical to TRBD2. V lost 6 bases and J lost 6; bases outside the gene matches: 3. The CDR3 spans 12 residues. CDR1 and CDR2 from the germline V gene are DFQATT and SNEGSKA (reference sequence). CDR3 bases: TGCAGTGCACCACTAGCGGCCGGGGAGCTGTTTTTT. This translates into CSAPLAAGELFF.

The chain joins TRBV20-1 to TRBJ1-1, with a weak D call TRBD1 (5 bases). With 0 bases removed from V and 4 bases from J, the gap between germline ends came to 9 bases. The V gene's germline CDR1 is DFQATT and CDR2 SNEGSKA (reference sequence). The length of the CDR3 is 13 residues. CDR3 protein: CSARDIGGTEAFF. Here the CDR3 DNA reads TGCAGTGCTAGAGATATCGGGGGCACTGAAGCTTTCTTT.

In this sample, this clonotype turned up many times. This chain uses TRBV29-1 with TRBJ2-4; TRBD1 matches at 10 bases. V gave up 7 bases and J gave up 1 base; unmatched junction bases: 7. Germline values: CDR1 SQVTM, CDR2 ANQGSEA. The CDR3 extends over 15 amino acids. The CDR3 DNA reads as TGCAGCGCCACCCGGGACAGGGGTGCCAAAAACATTCAGTACTTC. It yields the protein CSATRDRGAKNIQYF.

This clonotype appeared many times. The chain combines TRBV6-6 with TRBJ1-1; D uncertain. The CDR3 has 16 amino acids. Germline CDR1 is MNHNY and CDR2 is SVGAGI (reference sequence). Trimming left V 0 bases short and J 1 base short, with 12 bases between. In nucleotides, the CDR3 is TGTGCCAGCAGTTACTCGCCACAGCCTGGGAACACTGAAGCTTTCTTT. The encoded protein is CASSYSPQPGNTEAFF.

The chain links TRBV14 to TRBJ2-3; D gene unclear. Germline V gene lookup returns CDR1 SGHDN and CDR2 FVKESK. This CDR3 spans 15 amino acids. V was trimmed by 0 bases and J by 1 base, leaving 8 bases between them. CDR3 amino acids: CASSQENWGTDTQYF. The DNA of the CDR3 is TGTGCCAGCAGCCAAGAAAACTGGGGCACAGATACGCAGTATTTT.

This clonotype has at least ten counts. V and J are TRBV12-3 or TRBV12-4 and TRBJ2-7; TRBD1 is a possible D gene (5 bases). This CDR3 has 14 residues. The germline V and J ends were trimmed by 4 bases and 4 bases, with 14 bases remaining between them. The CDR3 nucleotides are TGTGCCAGCAGTTACCCAGGGTCCACTTACGAGCAGTACTTC. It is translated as CASSYPGSTYEQYF.

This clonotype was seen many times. The CDR3 protein is CASSALGQQNTEAFF. CDR3 DNA: TGTGCCAGCAGCGCCCTAGGACAGCAGAACACTGAAGCTTTCTTT. The chain carries TRBV7-9 and TRBJ1-1; the D gene is possibly TRBD1 (6 bases). V lost 5 bases to trimming and J lost 1 base, with 14 bases between them. Germline-derived CDR1 and CDR2 are SEHNR and FQNEAQ (reference sequence). CDR3 length: 15 residues.

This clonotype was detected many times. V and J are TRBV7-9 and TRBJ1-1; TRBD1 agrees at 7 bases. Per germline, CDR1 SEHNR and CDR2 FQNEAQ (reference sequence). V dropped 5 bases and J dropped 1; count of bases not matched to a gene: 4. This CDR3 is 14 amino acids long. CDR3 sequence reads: CASSQGGPNTEAFF. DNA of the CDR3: TGTGCCAGCAGCCAAGGGGGCCCGAACACTGAAGCTTTCTTT.

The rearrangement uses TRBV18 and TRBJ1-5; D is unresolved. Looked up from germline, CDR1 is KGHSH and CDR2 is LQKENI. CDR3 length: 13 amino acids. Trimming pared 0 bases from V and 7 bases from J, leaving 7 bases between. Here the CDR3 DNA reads TGTGCCAGCTCACCACCTCCTATGCAGCCCCAGCATTTT. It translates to CASSPPPMQPQHF.

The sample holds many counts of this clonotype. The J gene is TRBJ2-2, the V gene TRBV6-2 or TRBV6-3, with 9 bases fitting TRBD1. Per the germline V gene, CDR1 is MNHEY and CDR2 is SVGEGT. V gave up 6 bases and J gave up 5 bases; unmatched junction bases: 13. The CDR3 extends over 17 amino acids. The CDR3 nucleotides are TGTGCCAGCAGGGGGCCCGGGACAGGGACGTATACCGGGGAGCTGTTTTTT. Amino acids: CASRGPGTGTYTGELFF.

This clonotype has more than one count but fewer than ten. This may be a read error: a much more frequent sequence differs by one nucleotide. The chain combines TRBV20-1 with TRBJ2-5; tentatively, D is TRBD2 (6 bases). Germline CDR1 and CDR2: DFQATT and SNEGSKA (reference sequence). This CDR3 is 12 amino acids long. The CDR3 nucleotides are TGCAGTGCTTCTCGGACGGGAGAGACCAAGTACTTC. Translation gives CSASRTGETKYF.

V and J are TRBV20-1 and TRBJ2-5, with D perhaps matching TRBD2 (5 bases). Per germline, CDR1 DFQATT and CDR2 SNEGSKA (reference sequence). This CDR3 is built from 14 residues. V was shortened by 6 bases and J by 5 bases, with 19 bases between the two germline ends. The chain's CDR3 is CSAQKQQDLETQYF. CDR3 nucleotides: TGCAGTGCGCAAAAGCAGCAGGACTTGGAGACCCAGTACTTC.

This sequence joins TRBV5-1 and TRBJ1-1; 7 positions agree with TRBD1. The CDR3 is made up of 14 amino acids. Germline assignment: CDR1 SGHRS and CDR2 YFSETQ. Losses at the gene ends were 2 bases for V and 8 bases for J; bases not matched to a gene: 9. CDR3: CASSLDRENGEAFF. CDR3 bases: TGCGCCAGCAGCTTAGACAGGGAAAATGGAGAAGCTTTCTTT. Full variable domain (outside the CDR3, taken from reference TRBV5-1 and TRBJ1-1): KAGVTQTPRYLIKTRGQQVTLSCSPISGHRSVSWYQQTPGQGLQFLFEYFSETQRNKGNFPGRFSGRQFSNSRSEMNVSTLELGDSALYLCASSLDRENGEAFFGQGTRLTVV.

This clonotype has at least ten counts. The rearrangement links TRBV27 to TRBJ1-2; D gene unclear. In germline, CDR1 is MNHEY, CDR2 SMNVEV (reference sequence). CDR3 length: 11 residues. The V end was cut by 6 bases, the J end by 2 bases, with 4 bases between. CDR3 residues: CASRSNYGYTF. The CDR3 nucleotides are TGTGCCAGCAGATCGAACTATGGCTACACCTTC.

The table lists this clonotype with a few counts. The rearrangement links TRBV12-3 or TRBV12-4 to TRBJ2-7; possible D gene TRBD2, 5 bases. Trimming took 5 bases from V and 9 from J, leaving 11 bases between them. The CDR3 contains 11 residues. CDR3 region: CASSPLGVQYF. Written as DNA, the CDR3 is TGTGCCAGCAGTCCCCTCGGGGTGCAGTACTTC.

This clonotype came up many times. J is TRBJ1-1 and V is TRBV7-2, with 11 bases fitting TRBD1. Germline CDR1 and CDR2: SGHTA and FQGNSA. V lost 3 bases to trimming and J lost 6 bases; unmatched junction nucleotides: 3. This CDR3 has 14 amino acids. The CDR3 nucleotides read TGTGCCAGCAGCTTCCGGACAGGGGGCCCTGAAGCTTTCTTT. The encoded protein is CASSFRTGGPEAFF.